This T cell receptor (beta chain) was sequenced during a study of T cell repertoires in cytomegalovirus infection. Looking at the study overall: The public TCR beta signatures pointed to both CMV infection and matching HLA type.

This clonotype occurred a few times. A single record per CDR3 protein comes from TCRdb applying MiXCR to the reads. The sample consists of some 200,000 distinct CDR3 sequences, approximately 9.7% of them appearing once. The source of this sequence is a human donor in good health (CMV status not recorded). Some clones in this sample may be carry-over from other donors' samples. The specimen was PBMCs.

CDR3 loop: CASSPHGESNGAFF. In DNA form, the CDR3 reads TGTGCCAGCAGTCCGCACGGGGAAAGTAACGGGGCTTTCTTT. The chain combines TRBV6-5 with TRBJ1-1; D is ambiguous. The germline gives CDR1 MNHEY, CDR2 SVGAGI. V was trimmed by 5 bases and J by 11 bases, leaving 21 bases between them. This CDR3 has 14 residues.